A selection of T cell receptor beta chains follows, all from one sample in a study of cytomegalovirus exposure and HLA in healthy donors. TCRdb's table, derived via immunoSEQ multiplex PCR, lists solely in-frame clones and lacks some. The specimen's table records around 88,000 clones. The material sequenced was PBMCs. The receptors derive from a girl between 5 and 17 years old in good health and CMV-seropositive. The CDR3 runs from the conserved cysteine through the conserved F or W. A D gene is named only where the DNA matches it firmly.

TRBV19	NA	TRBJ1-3	CASSTGGSYVSGNTIYF	TGTGCCAGTAGTACGGGGGGTTCCTACGTCTCTGGAAACACCATATATTTT
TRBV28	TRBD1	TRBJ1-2	CASSVWGQGFSGYTF	TGTGCCAGCAGTGTCTGGGGACAGGGTTTCTCTGGCTACACCTTC
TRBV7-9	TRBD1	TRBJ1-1	CASSLDRGYTEAFF	TGTGCCAGCAGCTTGGACAGGGGGTACACTGAAGCTTTCTTT
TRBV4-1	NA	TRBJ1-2	CASSQGWAPNYGYTF	TGCGCCAGCAGCCAAGGGTGGGCACCCAACTATGGCTACACCTTC
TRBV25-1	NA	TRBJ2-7	CAPNRGIPRSVADGEQYF	TGTGCCCCCAATCGGGGAATTCCTAGGTCGGTCGCAGACGGCGAGCAGTACTTC
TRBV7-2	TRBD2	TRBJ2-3	CASSLASLSASGGPSTDTQYF	TGTGCCAGCAGCTTAGCGTCTTTATCGGCTAGCGGGGGGCCGAGCACAGATACGCAGTATTTT
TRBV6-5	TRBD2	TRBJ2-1	CASSYLGLAGGVEFF	TGTGCCAGCAGTTACTTAGGACTAGCGGGGGGGGTTGAGTTCTTC
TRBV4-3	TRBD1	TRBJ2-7	CASSQVWTGETYEQYF	TGCGCCAGCAGCCAAGTATGGACAGGGGAAACCTACGAGCAGTACTTC
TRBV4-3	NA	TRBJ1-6	CASSQESPGRHSPLHF	TGCGCCAGCAGCCAAGAATCGCCAGGGCGCCATTCACCCCTCCACTTT
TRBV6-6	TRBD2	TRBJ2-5	CASRGGGYGETQYF	TGTGCCAGCAGGGGCGGGGGGTACGGTGAGACCCAGTACTTC
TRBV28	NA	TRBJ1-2	CASSSSTEANYGYTF	TGTGCCAGCAGTTCCTCGACAGAAGCTAACTATGGCTACACCTTC
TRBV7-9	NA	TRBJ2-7	CASSFDQGLEQYF	TGTGCCAGCAGCTTTGATCAGGGGTTAGAGCAGTACTTC
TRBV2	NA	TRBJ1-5	CASGLFGVRTQHF	TGTGCCAGCGGTCTGTTCGGGGTTAGGACCCAGCATTTT
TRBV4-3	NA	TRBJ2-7	CASSQDQASYEQYF	TGCGCCAGCAGCCAAGATCAGGCGAGCTACGAGCAGTACTTC
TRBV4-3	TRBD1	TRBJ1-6	CASSQQQGAPNSPLHF	TGCGCCAGCAGCCAACAACAGGGGGCTCCCAATTCACCCCTCCACTTT
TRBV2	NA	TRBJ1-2	CASSAARGYGYTF	TGTGCCAGCAGCGCAGCCAGGGGCTATGGCTACACCTTC
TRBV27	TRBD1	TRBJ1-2	CASSPILGQDYGYTF	TGTGCCAGCAGCCCAATCCTGGGACAGGACTATGGCTACACCTTC
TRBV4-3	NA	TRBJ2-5	CASSQDHLARGTQYF	TGCGCCAGCAGCCAAGATCACCTAGCTCGGGGGACCCAGTACTTC
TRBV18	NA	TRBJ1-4	CASSPKGGSEKLFF	TGTGCCAGCTCACCAAAGGGAGGGAGTGAAAAACTGTTTTTT
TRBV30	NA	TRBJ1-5	CAWSVAGNQPQHF	TGTGCCTGGAGTGTGGCAGGGAATCAGCCCCAGCATTTT
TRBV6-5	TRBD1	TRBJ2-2	CASRSGTGDTGELFF	TGTGCCAGCAGATCGGGGACAGGGGACACCGGGGAGCTGTTTTTT
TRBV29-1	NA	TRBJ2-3	CSVALDTQYF	TGCAGCGTTGCTCTGGATACGCAGTATTTT
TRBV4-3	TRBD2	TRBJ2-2	CASSQLGGGDTGELFF	TGCGCCAGCAGCCAACTCGGGGGAGGGGACACCGGGGAGCTGTTTTTT
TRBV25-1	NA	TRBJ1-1	CASSESRLEMNTEAFF	TGTGCCAGCAGTGAAAGTCGCTTAGAGATGAACACTGAAGCTTTCTTT
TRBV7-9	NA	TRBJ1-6	CASSLADSPNSPLHF	TGTGCCAGCAGCTTAGCGGACAGCCCAAATTCACCCCTCCACTTT
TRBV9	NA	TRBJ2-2	CASSVGEAGELFF	TGTGCCAGCAGCGTAGGGGAGGCCGGGGAGCTGTTTTTT
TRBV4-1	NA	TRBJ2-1	CASSQDRTEYGDNEQFF	TGCGCCAGCAGCCAAGATAGGACAGAGTATGGGGACAATGAGCAGTTCTTC
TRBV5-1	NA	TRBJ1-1	CASSLGTAGAEAFF	TGCGCCAGCAGCTTGGGAACGGCGGGCGCTGAAGCTTTCTTT
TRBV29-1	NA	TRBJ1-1	CSVSGGMNTEAFF	TGCAGCGTCTCGGGGGGCATGAACACTGAAGCTTTCTTT
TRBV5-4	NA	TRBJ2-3	CASSLADTQYF	TGTGCCAGCAGCTTGGCGGATACGCAGTATTTT
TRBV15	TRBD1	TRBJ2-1	CATSRGQGADNEQFF	TGTGCCACCAGCAGAGGACAGGGAGCCGACAATGAGCAGTTCTTC
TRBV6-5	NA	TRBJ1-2	CASSYGGNYGYTF	TGTGCCAGCAGCTACGGGGGGAACTATGGCTACACCTTC
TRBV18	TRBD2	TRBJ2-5	CASSPGLADTETQYF	TGTGCCAGCTCACCAGGACTAGCGGACACGGAGACCCAGTACTTC
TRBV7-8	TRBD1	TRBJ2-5	CASSSGTGVETQYF	TGTGCCAGCAGCTCCGGGACAGGGGTAGAGACCCAGTACTTC
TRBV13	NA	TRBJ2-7	CASSYKRDEGYEQYF	TGTGCCAGCAGCTATAAACGAGACGAGGGTTACGAGCAGTACTTC
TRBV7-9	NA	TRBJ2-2	CASSLSSRGGNTGELFF	TGTGCCAGCAGCTTATCTTCCAGGGGCGGGAACACCGGGGAGCTGTTTTTT
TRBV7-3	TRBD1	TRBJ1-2	CASSPWGTGFGYTF	TGTGCCAGCAGCCCCTGGGGGACAGGGTTTGGCTACACCTTC
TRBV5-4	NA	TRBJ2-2	CASSFRNTGELFF	TGTGCCAGCAGCTTCCGGAACACCGGGGAGCTGTTTTTT
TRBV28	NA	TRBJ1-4	CASSSPRQGTNEKLFF	TGTGCCAGCAGTTCCCCCCGGCAGGGAACCAATGAAAAACTGTTTTTT
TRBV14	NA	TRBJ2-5	CASSRSRGLVGETQYF	TGTGCCAGCAGCCGATCCAGGGGCCTAGTCGGCGAGACCCAGTACTTC
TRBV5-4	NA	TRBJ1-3	CASRSGTPASGNTIYF	TGTGCCAGCAGGTCCGGGACACCGGCCTCTGGAAACACCATATATTTT
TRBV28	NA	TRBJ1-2	CASSSPQGREGYTF	TGTGCCAGCAGTTCCCCCCAGGGGCGAGAGGGCTACACCTTC
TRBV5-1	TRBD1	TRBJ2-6	CASSLGQGPAYGGANVLTF	TGCGCCAGCAGCTTAGGACAGGGTCCGGCTTATGGTGGGGCCAACGTCCTGACTTTC
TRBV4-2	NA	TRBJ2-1	CASSQNGEDGGTYNEQFF	TGTGCCAGCAGCCAAAACGGGGAAGATGGGGGGACCTACAATGAGCAGTTCTTC
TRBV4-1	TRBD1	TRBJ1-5	CASSRTGTNQPQHF	TGCGCCAGCAGCCGGACAGGAACAAATCAGCCCCAGCATTTT
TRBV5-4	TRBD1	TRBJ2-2	CASSLKTGSTGELFF	TGTGCCAGCAGCCTCAAGACAGGGAGCACCGGGGAGCTGTTTTTT
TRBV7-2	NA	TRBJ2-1	CASSFRVDEQFF	TGTGCCAGCAGCTTCAGGGTCGATGAGCAGTTCTTC
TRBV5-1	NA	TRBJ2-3	CASSTTETDTQYF	TGCGCCAGCAGCACGACAGAGACAGATACGCAGTATTTT
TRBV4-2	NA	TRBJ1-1	CASSQVAGGPTEAFF	TGTGCCAGCAGCCAAGTGGCCGGGGGTCCCACTGAAGCTTTCTTT
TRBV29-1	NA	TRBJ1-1	CSVEFPSGVQGAFF	TGCAGCGTTGAATTTCCCTCCGGGGTCCAAGGAGCTTTCTTT
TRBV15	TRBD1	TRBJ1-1	CATRGQGGTEAFF	TGTGCCACCAGAGGACAGGGGGGCACTGAAGCTTTCTTT
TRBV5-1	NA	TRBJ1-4	CASSLSTASNEKLFF	TGCGCCAGCAGCTTGTCGACAGCTTCTAATGAAAAACTGTTTTTT
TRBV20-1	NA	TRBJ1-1	CSAGGRTEAFF	TGCAGTGCCGGGGGGCGAACTGAAGCTTTCTTT